This T cell receptor beta chain was documented in a study of patients and donors after allogeneic stem cell transplantation. In germline, CDR1 is MDHEN, CDR2 SYDVKM. The CDR3 runs to 12 residues. TCRdb called the RT-PCR reads again in MiXCR, with one record for every CDR3 protein. Here the sample spans some 150,000 distinct CDR3 sequences, over 30% being singletons. About this clonotype: Its ends do not fully match the called genes, so a read error is possible.

The sequenced sample was blood, either unsorted or a sorted T cell fraction (not recorded which). V usage is TRBV28 and J usage is TRBJ1-1, with a tentative D call TRBD1 (6 bases). This sequence originates from a human donor who was either an allogeneic HSCT recipient or a stem cell or donor lymphocyte infusion donor (not recorded which). It is not recorded whose cells these are; they may come from a transplant donor. In DNA, the CDR3 is TGTGCCAGCAGTTTAGGACAGACTGAAGCTCTCTTT. Protein sequence: CASSLGQTEALF. Combining the CDR3 with reference TRBV28 and TRBJ1-1 gives the whole variable domain DVKVTQSSRYLVKRTGEKVFLECVQDMDHENMFWYRQDPGLGLRLIYFSYDVKMKEKGDIPEGYSVSREKKERFSLILESASTNQTSMYLCASSLGQTEALFGQGTRLTVV.